The T cell receptor beta chain under discussion was sequenced for a study of blood T cell repertoires in COVID-19 (dated by TCRdb to between 2020 and 2021). Describing the broader study: Samples from collaborators originated in the United States, Italy and Spain and spanned both the acute and convalescent phases of COVID-19. Subjects who had been exposed to COVID-19, were actively infected with it, or had recovered from it provided the deeply sampled blood TCRbeta repertoires that made up the dataset. A de-identified subject ID, COVID-19 status, age in years and sex were almost always included in the sample metadata. Where HLA class I and class II types were available, the types were taken from metadata supplied by the sample provider, not from assay-based typing. The material from the prospective study consisted of cDNA or gDNA derived from T cells, B-cell-depleted T cells, or PBMCs. The repertoires were released in a freely available public database intended as a resource for research on the immune response to SARS-CoV-2. Samples came from the ongoing ImmuneRACE study (first 160 participants) plus 1,254 subjects from 6 global collaborators.

The immunoSEQ Assay, a bias-controlled multiplex PCR, was used to amplify TCRbeta CDR3 regions from genomic DNA. Processing in the source paper ran as follows. The number of nucleated cells in each sample was estimated by amplification of reference gene primers within the assay. To quantify the absolute abundance of each unique TCRbeta CDR3 rearrangement, sequence reads were collapsed and filtered. For each sample, productive Simpson clonality was calculated as the square root of Simpson's diversity index over productive rearrangements. In its TCRdb copy, this immuneACCESS table keeps in-frame sequences only and misses some clones. Where compared with another copy, unresolved V genes explain less than half of these, and the others have no known cause. That table gives V, J and clone size, and the DNA gave D and trimming. In all, the sample holds hundreds of thousands of clones, and 89% of those were seen once. The ten biggest clones cover around 2.8% of the sample.

Per the germline V gene (reference sequence), DFQATT is the CDR1 and SNEGSKA is the CDR2. Germline trimming: 3 bases from V, 0 bases from J; junction bases outside gene matches: 4. Reading from cysteine to phenylalanine, the CDR3 counts 15 amino acids. Of the read, only the CDR3 DNA is kept; its 45 bases are in frame from base 1. One collaborating source in Seattle enrolled patients while the patients were actively infected and followed the patients over time throughout the course of disease. The collaborating institutions used their own protocols to collect whole blood in K2EDTA tubes. Collaborator samples were shipped for TCRbeta analysis as frozen whole blood, isolated PBMCs, or DNA extracted from either sample type. Summary of the overall study and its limitations: The quantity of clinical and demographic metadata differed by source and by participant and was supplied without curation.

Comments on this clone: No cognate antigen has been identified for it. Nothing much larger sits one base from this clone, and base qualities are not available.

The rearranged chain carries TRBV20-1 and TRBJ2-7; 11 bases in the junction line up with TRBD1. Sequenced sample: peripheral blood. This TCR came from a woman in her 30s with COVID-19, enrolled during active disease. The CDR3 in this case is CSASRGTGGSYEQYF. The DNA reads TGCAGTGCTAGTCGAGGGACAGGGGGCTCCTACGAGCAGTACTTC.